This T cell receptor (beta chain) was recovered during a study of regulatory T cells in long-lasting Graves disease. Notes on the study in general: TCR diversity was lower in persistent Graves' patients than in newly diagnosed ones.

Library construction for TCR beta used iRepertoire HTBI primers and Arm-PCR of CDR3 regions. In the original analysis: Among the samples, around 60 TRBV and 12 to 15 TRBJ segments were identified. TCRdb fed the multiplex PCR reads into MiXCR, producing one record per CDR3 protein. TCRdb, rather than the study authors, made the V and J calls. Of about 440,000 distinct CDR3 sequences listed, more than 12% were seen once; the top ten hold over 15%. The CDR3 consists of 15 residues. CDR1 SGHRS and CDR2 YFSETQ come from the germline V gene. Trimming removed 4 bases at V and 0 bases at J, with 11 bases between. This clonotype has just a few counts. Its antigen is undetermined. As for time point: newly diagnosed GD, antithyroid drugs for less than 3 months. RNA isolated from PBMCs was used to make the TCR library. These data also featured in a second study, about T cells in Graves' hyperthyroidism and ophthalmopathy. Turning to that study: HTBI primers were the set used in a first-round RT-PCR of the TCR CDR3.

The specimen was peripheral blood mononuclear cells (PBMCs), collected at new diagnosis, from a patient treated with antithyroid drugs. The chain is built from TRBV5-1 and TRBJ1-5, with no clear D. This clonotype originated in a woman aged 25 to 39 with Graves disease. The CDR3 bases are TGCGCCAGCAGCCCCGGGGAATATAGCAATCAGCCCCAGCATTTT. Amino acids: CASSPGEYSNQPQHF.